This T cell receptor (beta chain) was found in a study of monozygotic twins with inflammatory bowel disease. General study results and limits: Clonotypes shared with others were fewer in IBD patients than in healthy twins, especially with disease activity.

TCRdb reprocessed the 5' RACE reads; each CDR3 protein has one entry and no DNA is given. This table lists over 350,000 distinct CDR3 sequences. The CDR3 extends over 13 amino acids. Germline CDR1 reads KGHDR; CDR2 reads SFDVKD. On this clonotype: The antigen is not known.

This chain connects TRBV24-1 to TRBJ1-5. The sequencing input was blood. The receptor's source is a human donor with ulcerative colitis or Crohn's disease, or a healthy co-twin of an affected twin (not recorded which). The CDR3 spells CATSGGGDQPQHF.